A single sample is the source of the 18 T cell receptor beta chains below, sequenced in a study of T-cell reconstitution after alpha-beta-depleted transplantation in children. Unique molecular identifiers were built into the TCRbeta library. TCRdb ran MiXCR on the PCR reads and lists one entry per CDR3 protein. The data contain 500,000 to 750,000 distinct CDR3 sequences, approximately 12% of them singletons. The sequencing used PBMCs, mostly from graft donor cells, collected 360 days after TCRalphabeta/CD19-depleted stem cell transplant. The origin of the receptors is a male patient younger than 18 who had a stem cell transplant for acute myeloid leukemia, so the T cells may come from the graft donor.

The sample holds many counts of this clonotype. The CDR3 nucleotides are TGTGCCAGCTCCTCAGGGACCCCTCCCTACGAGCAGTACTTC. It yields the protein CASSSGTPPYEQYF. The rearrangement uses TRBV6-2 or TRBV6-3 and TRBJ2-7, with D possibly called TRBD1 or TRBD2 (5 bases each). This CDR3 has 14 residues. V was pared by 8 bases and J by 2 bases, with 16 bases between. The germline V gene has CDR1 MNHEY and CDR2 SVGEGT.

The chain carries TRBV6-1 and TRBJ1-4; unclear D gene. CDR3 length: 15 amino acids. Deletions cut 6 bases from V and 11 bases from J, with 22 bases between. CDR1 MNHNS and CDR2 SASEGT come from the germline V gene. This CDR3 is CASRPGPLNTLKLFF. In DNA form, the CDR3 reads TGTGCCAGCAGGCCCGGGCCCCTAAACACGTTGAAACTGTTTTTT.

A few counts support this clonotype. The J gene is TRBJ1-5, the V gene TRBV20-1; D is unclear. CDR3 size: 14 residues. Trimming shortened V by 1 base and J by 7 bases, and 14 bases separated the two germline ends. CDR1 DFQATT and CDR2 SNEGSKA come from the germline V gene (reference sequence). The CDR3 DNA is TGCAGTGCTAGAGGGGATCCGGCGCGCCAGCCCCAGCATTTT. Translation gives CSARGDPARQPQHF.

This clonotype was seen only a few times. The CDR3 DNA reads TGCAGTGCTAGCGTCAGGGTACCCTACGAGCAGTACTTC. As protein: CSASVRVPYEQYF. The chain combines TRBV20-1 with TRBJ2-7; the D gene is possibly TRBD1 (5 bases). The CDR3 covers 13 residues. V was shortened by 3 bases and J by 2 bases, with 11 bases between the two germline ends. Germline CDR1 DFQATT, CDR2 SNEGSKA (reference sequence).

This clonotype has a handful of counts. V usage is TRBV29-1 and J usage is TRBJ2-3; 13 bases match TRBD2. V was clipped by 7 bases and J by 0 bases; unmatched bases: 10. Germline assignment: CDR1 SQVTM and CDR2 ANQGSEA. The CDR3 spans 17 residues. The CDR3 loop is CSAGLAGVQTSTDTQYF. CDR3 nucleotide sequence: TGCAGCGCCGGACTAGCGGGGGTGCAGACTAGCACAGATACGCAGTATTTT.

The chain has TRBV12-3 or TRBV12-4 and TRBJ1-5; possibly TRBD1 for D (6 bases). CDR3 length: 14 residues. Trimming left V 3 bases short and J 5 bases short, with 11 bases between. CDR3 nucleotide sequence: TGTGCCAGCAGTTTTACAGGGCCCGATCAGCCCCAGCATTTT. It codes for CASSFTGPDQPQHF.

In this sample, this clonotype turned up a few times. The chain uses TRBV29-1 and TRBJ2-2, with 10 nucleotides matching TRBD2. Germline V CDR1 and CDR2: SQVTM, ANQGSEA. The V segment lost 4 bases and the J segment 5 bases; nucleotides outside the gene matches: 7. CDR3 length: 15 amino acids. The CDR3: CSVGTLAGLTGELFF. The CDR3, as DNA: TGCAGCGTTGGCACACTAGCGGGGCTAACCGGGGAGCTGTTTTTT.

The V call is TRBV29-1, the J call TRBJ2-1; a weak D match, TRBD2 (6 bases). V was pared by 6 bases and J by 9 bases, with 9 bases between. CDR1 is SQVTM, CDR2 ANQGSEA, per germline. The CDR3 sequence is 10 residues long. The CDR3 reads CSVPGGEQFF. The CDR3 DNA reads TGCAGCGTCCCCGGGGGTGAGCAGTTCTTC.

The J gene is TRBJ1-4, the V gene TRBV7-8; possibly TRBD1 for D (5 bases). This CDR3 contains 17 residues. V lost 5 bases and J lost 3, with 19 bases in between. Germline values: CDR1 SGHVS, CDR2 FQNEAQ. In DNA, the CDR3 is TGTGCCAGCAGCCTAAACCAAGGCGGGGCAGCTAATGAAAAACTGTTTTTT. Encoded protein: CASSLNQGGAANEKLFF.

The rearrangement joins TRBV5-1 to TRBJ2-7; tentatively, D is TRBD1 or TRBD2 (5 bases each). The CDR3 contains 16 residues. The V gene lost 1 base and the J gene lost 0 bases, with 14 bases spanning the gap. CDR1 is SGHRS and CDR2 is YFSETQ in the germline V gene. The CDR3 sequence is CASSLLSGLPSYEQYF. The CDR3 bases are TGCGCCAGCAGCTTGCTGTCGGGGCTGCCCTCCTACGAGCAGTACTTC.

The genes are TRBV20-1 and TRBJ2-5; 8 nucleotides line up with TRBD2. V trimming: 3 bases; J trimming: 4 bases; junction bases outside the gene matches: 7. The CDR3 runs 14 residues. Germline CDR1 and CDR2: DFQATT and SNEGSKA (reference sequence). DNA for the CDR3: TGCAGTGCTAGTACGACGGGAGGGCCAGAGACCCAGTACTTC. It is translated as CSASTTGGPETQYF.

The rearrangement uses TRBV2 and TRBJ2-5; D remains unclear. V gave up 1 base and J gave up 7 bases, with 13 bases separating them. Germline V gene data show CDR1 as SNHLY and CDR2 as FYNNEI. CDR3 length: 14 residues. The CDR3 DNA sequence: TGTGCCAGCAGTGAAGTTCGTCCCTCGGGGACCCAGTACTTC. Translating gives CASSEVRPSGTQYF.

The table lists this clonotype with a few counts. The chain has TRBV20-1 and TRBJ2-2, with TRBD1 as a possible D gene (5 bases). Germline loops: CDR1 DFQATT, CDR2 SNEGSKA (reference sequence). Trimming took 5 bases from V and 3 from J, leaving 16 bases between them. The CDR3 contains 15 residues. The CDR3 nucleotides are TGCAGTGCTGCAAAGCCAGGGTGGGACACCGGGGAGCTGTTTTTT. Its translation is CSAAKPGWDTGELFF.

The V call is TRBV29-1, the J call TRBJ2-7; D might be TRBD1 or TRBD2, each matching 5 bases. The CDR3 consists of 12 residues. Germline V gene data show CDR1 as SQVTM and CDR2 as ANQGSEA. Trimming left V 4 bases short and J 2 bases short, with 9 bases between. CDR3 bases: TGCAGCGTTGGACTGGGGGCCTACGAGCAGTACTTC. Translated, it gives CSVGLGAYEQYF.

In regard to this clonotype: A read error may explain this, as a much larger clone is one base away. The rearrangement uses TRBV20-1 and TRBJ2-7, with D perhaps given as TRBD1 or TRBD2 (5 bases each). Trimming took off 5 bases at V and 5 bases at J, with 10 bases between the two ends. Germline CDR1 and CDR2: DFQATT and SNEGSKA (reference sequence). This CDR3 comprises 11 residues. The chain's CDR3 is CSAPRGHEQYF. The CDR3 DNA is TGCAGTGCTCCCCGGGGCCACGAGCAGTACTTC.

To note about this clonotype: One base away lies a much larger clone, so this may be a sequencing read error. This rearrangement joins TRBV6-6 to TRBJ2-7; D may match TRBD1 or TRBD2 (6 bases each). The V end lost 6 bases, the J end lost 6 bases, and 12 bases lay between the germline ends. Germline V gene lookup returns CDR1 MNHNY and CDR2 SVGAGI (reference sequence). This CDR3 region has 12 residues. DNA of the CDR3: TGTGCCAGCAGCCCAAGGGGGGTCGAGCAGTACTTC. As protein: CASSPRGVEQYF.

The chain links TRBV2 to TRBJ2-6, with a tentative D call TRBD1 (5 bases). The V gene lost 6 bases and the J gene lost 0 bases, with 15 bases spanning the gap. Germline V gene lookup returns CDR1 SNHLY and CDR2 FYNNEI. The CDR3 extends over 17 amino acids. CDR3 bases: TGTGCCAGCAGGTTTAGCAGGGAACCCTCTGGGGCCAACGTCCTGACTTTC. The encoded protein is CASRFSREPSGANVLTF.

The V and J genes are TRBV27 and TRBJ2-1, with D tentatively TRBD2 (5 bases). Germline CDR1 MNHEY, CDR2 SMNVEV (reference sequence). The V end lost 3 bases, the J end lost 6 bases, and 6 bases lay between the germline ends. The CDR3 loop spans 12 amino acids. The CDR3 here is CASSFEGNEQFF. The CDR3 coding sequence is TGTGCCAGCAGTTTTGAGGGCAATGAGCAGTTCTTC.